A selection of T cell receptor beta chains follows, all from one sample in a study of shared T cell receptors in the human thymus. Profiled with immunoSEQ multiplex PCR; TCRdb holds only in-frame clones, not every one. The table lists roughly 710,000 clones, 80% to 90% of them singletons, with about 0.0098% in the top ten. These data were also reused for a study on human thymus T cells.

Material: thymocytes. These receptors were taken from a girl less than two years old with a congenital heart defect. Both conserved end residues are part of each CDR3. Fields, in order: clone size, J gene, D gene, V gene, CDR3 DNA, CDR3 protein. The D gene is left open where the match is weak. Clone size, where shown, is once, few, many, or a class for clones that have expanded.

>.|TRBJ1-1|.|TRBV19
TGTGCCAGTAGTATCGATCGGGTTTCCGTAGCTTTCTTT
CASSIDRVSVAFF
>.|TRBJ2-3|.|TRBV20-1
TGCAGTGCTGGGGGCAGCTATACGCAGTATTTT
CSAGGSYTQYF
>.|TRBJ2-5|TRBD2|TRBV7-9
TGTGCCAGCAGCTCCCACCTCCTACTAGCGGGGGGGCAAGAGACCCAGTACTTC
CASSSHLLLAGGQETQYF
>.|TRBJ1-2|.|TRBV2
TGTGCCAGCAGTGAGTCTTTGAACCCTCCAGGGTATGGCTACACCTTC
CASSESLNPPGYGYTF
>.|TRBJ2-7|TRBD1|TRBV28
TGTGCCAGCAGGCCGTGGGACAGCCAACTCTACGAGCAGTACTTC
CASRPWDSQLYEQYF
>few|TRBJ2-1|TRBD1|TRBV7-9
TGTGCCAGCAGCCCCCCGGGACAGGGCTACAATGAGCAGTTCTTC
CASSPPGQGYNEQFF
>.|TRBJ2-3|TRBD2|TRBV5-6
TGTGCCAGCAGCTTGGGACTAGCGGGATTATCGAGCACAGATACGCAGTATTTT
CASSLGLAGLSSTDTQYF
>.|TRBJ1-4|.|TRBV25-1
TGTGCCAGCAGCTCAAGACCAGGGTCTCATAATGAAAAACTGTTTTTT
CASSSRPGSHNEKLFF
>few|TRBJ1-6|.|TRBV25-1
TGTGCCAGCAGTGAATTTCTATTGGGGGAGGGAAATTCACCCCTCCACTTT
CASSEFLLGEGNSPLHF
>once|TRBJ2-1|.|TRBV7-9
TGTGCCAGCAGCTTAGCCAGGGACAATGAGCAGTTCTTC
CASSLARDNEQFF
>.|TRBJ2-5|TRBD2|TRBV9
TGTGCCAGCAGCGTCCGCCCCCCGCGGGGGGGCAGGGAGACCCAGTACTTC
CASSVRPPRGGRETQYF
>.|TRBJ2-1|TRBD2|TRBV4-2
TGTGCCAGCAGCCGAGACCTAACTAGCGGGGGGTACAATGAGCAGTTCTTC
CASSRDLTSGGYNEQFF
>.|TRBJ2-5|.|TRBV2
TGTGCCAGCACAGGGGGCTGGGGGGGCCTTCGGGAGACCCAGTACTTC
CASTGGWGGLRETQYF
>.|TRBJ1-6|.|TRBV27
TGTGCCAGCAGTTTCCTCGGGGAGTATTCACCCCTCCACTTT
CASSFLGEYSPLHF
>.|TRBJ2-7|.|TRBV29-1
TGCAGCGTTGAACTAGTTGGGTACGAGCAGTACTTC
CSVELVGYEQYF
>.|TRBJ2-7|.|TRBV6-5
TGTGCCAGCAGTTACTCGGGTCCAGGGCCAGCTGACGAGCAGTACTTC
CASSYSGPGPADEQYF
>.|TRBJ1-6|.|TRBV6-1
TGTGCCAGCAGTGAAGTTGTACGGGGCTCCTATAATTCACCCCTCCACTTT
CASSEVVRGSYNSPLHF
>.|TRBJ2-7|TRBD2|TRBV6-1
TGTGCCAGCAGTGAAGCGGGACTAGCGGGGGGATACGAGCAGTACTTC
CASSEAGLAGGYEQYF
>.|TRBJ1-1|.|TRBV5-1
TGCGCCAGCAGCGCCGTTAAGGCGGGGGGGAACACTGAAGCTTTCTTT
CASSAVKAGGNTEAFF
>.|TRBJ2-7|TRBD1|TRBV6-4
TGTGCCAGCAGGGTACAGGGGCCCCGGGCCTACGAGCAGTACTTC
CASRVQGPRAYEQYF
>.|TRBJ1-1|TRBD1|TRBV15
TGTGCCACCAGACAGGGGGCGACTGAAGCTTTCTTT
CATRQGATEAFF
>.|TRBJ2-2|.|TRBV6-4
TGTGCCAGCAGTGACTCGTTAGTTTTTAGGCGGTGGAACACCGGGGAGCTGTTTTTT
CASSDSLVFRRWNTGELFF
>.|TRBJ1-1|.|TRBV14
TGTGCCAGCAGCCAAGACCGACAGAATGAAGCTTTCTTT
CASSQDRQNEAFF
>few|TRBJ2-5|TRBD2|TRBV11-2
TGTGCCAGCAGCCCCCCGCGGTGGGGAGGGGAAAAGACCCAGTACTTC
CASSPPRWGGEKTQYF
>.|TRBJ1-1|TRBD1|TRBV7-9
TGTGCCAGCAGCGGTTCCGACAGGGGGCCTGAAGCTTTCTTT
CASSGSDRGPEAFF
>.|TRBJ2-5|TRBD2|TRBV9
TGTGCCAGCAGTGGTCCCGGGACTAGGGGGAGGGAGACCCAGTACTTC
CASSGPGTRGRETQYF
>.|TRBJ2-7|.|TRBV5-6
TGTGCCAGCAGCATTCTCTACGAGCAGTACTTC
CASSILYEQYF
>.|TRBJ1-5|.|TRBV7-2
TGTGCCAGCAGCTTTCAGGGAGGCAATAGCAATCAGCCCCAGCATTTT
CASSFQGGNSNQPQHF
>.|TRBJ1-2|TRBD1|TRBV19
TGTGCCAGTAGTAGACAGGGGAACTATGGCTACACCTTC
CASSRQGNYGYTF
>.|TRBJ2-2|.|TRBV6-4
TGTGCCAGCAGAAGACGGGTAGGCACCGGGGAGCTGTTTTTT
CASRRRVGTGELFF
>.|TRBJ2-4|.|TRBV19
TGTGCCAGTAGTAGAAGGTGGCAGGGCGAAAACATTCAGTACTTC
CASSRRWQGENIQYF
>.|TRBJ1-1|.|TRBV28
TGTGCCAGCACCCAGGGAACCAAAATTTGGTTT
CASTQGTKIWF
>.|TRBJ1-3|.|TRBV15
TGTGCCACCAGCAGAGCGCTGGACAGACCTGGAAACACCATATATTTT
CATSRALDRPGNTIYF